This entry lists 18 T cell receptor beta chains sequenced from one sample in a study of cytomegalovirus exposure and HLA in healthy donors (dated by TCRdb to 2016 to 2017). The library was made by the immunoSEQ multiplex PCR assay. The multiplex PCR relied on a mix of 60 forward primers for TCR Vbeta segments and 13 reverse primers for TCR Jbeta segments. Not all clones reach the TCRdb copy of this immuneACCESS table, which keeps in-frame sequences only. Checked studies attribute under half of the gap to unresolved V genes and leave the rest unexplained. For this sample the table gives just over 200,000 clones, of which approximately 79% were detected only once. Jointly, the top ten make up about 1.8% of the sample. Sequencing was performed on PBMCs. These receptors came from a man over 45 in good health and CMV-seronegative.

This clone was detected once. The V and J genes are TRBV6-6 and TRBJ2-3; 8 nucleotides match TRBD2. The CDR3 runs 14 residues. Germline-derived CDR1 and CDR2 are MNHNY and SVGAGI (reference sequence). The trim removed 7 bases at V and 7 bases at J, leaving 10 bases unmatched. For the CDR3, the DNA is TGTGCCAGCACCCAGGCGGGAGGTGGAAATACGCAGTATTTT. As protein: CASTQAGGGNTQYF.

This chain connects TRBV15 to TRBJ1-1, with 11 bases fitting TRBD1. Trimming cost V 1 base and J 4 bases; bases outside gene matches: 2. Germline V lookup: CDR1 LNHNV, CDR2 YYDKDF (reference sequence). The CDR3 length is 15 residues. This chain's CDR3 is CATSRGTGGGTEAFF. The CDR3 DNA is TGTGCCACCAGCAGAGGGACAGGGGGCGGCACTGAAGCTTTCTTT.

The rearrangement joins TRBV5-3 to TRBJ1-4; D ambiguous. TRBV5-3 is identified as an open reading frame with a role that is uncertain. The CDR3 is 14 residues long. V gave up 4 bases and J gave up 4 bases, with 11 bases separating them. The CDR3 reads CARSGGIRNEKLFF. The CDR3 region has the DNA TGTGCCAGAAGCGGCGGAATCCGTAATGAAAAACTGTTTTTT.

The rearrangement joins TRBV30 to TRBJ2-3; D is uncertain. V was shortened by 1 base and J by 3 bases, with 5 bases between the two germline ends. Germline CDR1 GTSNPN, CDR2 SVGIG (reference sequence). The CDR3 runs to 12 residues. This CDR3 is CAWSEQTDTQYF. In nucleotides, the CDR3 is TGTGCCTGGAGTGAACAAACAGATACGCAGTATTTT.

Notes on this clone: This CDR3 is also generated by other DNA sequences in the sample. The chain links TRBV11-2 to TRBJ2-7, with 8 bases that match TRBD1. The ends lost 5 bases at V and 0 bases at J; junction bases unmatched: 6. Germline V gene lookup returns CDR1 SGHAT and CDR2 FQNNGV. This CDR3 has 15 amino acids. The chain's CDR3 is CASSQGASSSYEQYF. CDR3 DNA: TGTGCCAGCAGCCAGGGGGCGAGCAGCTCCTACGAGCAGTACTTC.

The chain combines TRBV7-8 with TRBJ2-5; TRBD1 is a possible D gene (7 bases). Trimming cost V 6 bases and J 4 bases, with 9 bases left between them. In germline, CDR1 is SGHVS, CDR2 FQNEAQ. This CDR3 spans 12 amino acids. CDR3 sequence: CASSQGGETQYF. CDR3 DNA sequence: TGTGCCAGCAGTCAGGGGGGAGAGACCCAGTACTTC.

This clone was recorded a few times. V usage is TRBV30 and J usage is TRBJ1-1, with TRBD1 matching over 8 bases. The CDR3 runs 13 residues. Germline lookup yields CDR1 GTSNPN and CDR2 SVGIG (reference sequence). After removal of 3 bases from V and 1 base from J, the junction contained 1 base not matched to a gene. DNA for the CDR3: TGTGCCTGGAGGACAGGGGCGAACACTGAAGCTTTCTTT. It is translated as CAWRTGANTEAFF.

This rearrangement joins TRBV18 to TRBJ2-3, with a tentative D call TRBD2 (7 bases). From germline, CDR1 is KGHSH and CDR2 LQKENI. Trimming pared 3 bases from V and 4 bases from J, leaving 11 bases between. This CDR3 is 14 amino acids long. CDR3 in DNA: TGTGCCAGCTCACCTACAGGGAGGGCAGATACGCAGTATTTT. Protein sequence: CASSPTGRADTQYF.

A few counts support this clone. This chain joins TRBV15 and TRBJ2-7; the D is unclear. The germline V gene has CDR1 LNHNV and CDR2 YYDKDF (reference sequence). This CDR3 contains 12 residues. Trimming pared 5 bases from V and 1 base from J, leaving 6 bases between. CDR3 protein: CATSSNSYEQYF. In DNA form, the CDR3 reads TGTGCCACCAGCTCTAATTCCTACGAGCAGTACTTC.

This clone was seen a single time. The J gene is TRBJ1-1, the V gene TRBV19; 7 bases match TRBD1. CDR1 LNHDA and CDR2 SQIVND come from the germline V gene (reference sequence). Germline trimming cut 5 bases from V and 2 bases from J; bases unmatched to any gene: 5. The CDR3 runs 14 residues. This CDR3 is CASSPQGDNTEAFF. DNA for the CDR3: TGTGCCAGTAGTCCCCAGGGGGATAACACTGAAGCTTTCTTT.

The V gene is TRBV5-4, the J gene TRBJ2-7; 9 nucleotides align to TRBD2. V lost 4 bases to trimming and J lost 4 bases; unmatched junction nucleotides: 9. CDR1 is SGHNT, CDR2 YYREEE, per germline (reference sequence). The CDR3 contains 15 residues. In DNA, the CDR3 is TGTGCCAGCAGCCCTGGGACTAGCAAAGGTTACGAGCAGTACTTC. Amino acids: CASSPGTSKGYEQYF.

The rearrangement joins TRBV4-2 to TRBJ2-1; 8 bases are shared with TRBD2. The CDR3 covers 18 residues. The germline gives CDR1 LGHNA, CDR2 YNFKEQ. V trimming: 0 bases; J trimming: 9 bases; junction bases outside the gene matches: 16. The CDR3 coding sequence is TGTGCCAGCAGCCAAGAAGTGGGGAAGCTCGGGACTAGGACTGAGCAGTTCTTC. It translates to CASSQEVGKLGTRTEQFF.

CDR3 sequence reads: CAWSVPLGQGNYEQYF. The CDR3 coding sequence is TGTGCCTGGAGTGTACCGTTGGGACAGGGGAACTACGAGCAGTACTTC. The gene calls are TRBV30 and TRBJ2-7, with TRBD1 matching over 10 bases. The CDR3 is 16 amino acids. In germline, CDR1 is GTSNPN, CDR2 SVGIG (reference sequence). The ends lost 0 bases at V and 3 bases at J; junction bases unmatched: 8. Full variable domain (rest looked up from reference TRBV30 and TRBJ2-7): SQTIHQWPATLVQPVGSPLSLECTVEGTSNPNLYWYRQAAGRGLQLLFYSVGIGQISSEVPQNLSASRPQDRQFILSSKKLLLSDSGFYLCAWSVPLGQGNYEQYFGPGTRLTVT.

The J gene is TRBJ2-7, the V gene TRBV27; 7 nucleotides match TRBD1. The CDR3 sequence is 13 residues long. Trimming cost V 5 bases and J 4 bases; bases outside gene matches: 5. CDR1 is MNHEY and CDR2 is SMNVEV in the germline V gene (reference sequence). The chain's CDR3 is CASSDDRAYEQYF. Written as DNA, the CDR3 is TGTGCCAGCAGTGATGACAGGGCGTACGAGCAGTACTTC.

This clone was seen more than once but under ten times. The CDR3 nucleotides are TGTGCCAGCAGCTCCTCCAGGGGCGGAAACACCATATATTTT. This gives the protein CASSSSRGGNTIYF. The rearrangement uses TRBV5-6 and TRBJ1-3; TRBD1 might be the D (6 bases). In germline, CDR1 is SGHDT, CDR2 YYEEEE. This CDR3 has 14 amino acids. Trimming shortened V by 3 bases and J by 4 bases, and 11 bases separated the two germline ends.

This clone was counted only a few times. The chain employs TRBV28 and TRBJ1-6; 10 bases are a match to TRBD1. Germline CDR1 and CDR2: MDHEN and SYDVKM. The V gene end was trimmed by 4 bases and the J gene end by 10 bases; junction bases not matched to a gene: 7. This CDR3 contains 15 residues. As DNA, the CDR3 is TGTGCCAGCAGTTCTTTGACAGGGGGCGGATCACCCCTCCACTTT. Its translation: CASSSLTGGGSPLHF. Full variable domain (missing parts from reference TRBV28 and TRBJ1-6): DVKVTQSSRYLVKRTGEKVFLECVQDMDHENMFWYRQDPGLGLRLIYFSYDVKMKEKGDIPEGYSVSREKKERFSLILESASTNQTSMYLCASSSLTGGGSPLHFGNGTRLTVT.

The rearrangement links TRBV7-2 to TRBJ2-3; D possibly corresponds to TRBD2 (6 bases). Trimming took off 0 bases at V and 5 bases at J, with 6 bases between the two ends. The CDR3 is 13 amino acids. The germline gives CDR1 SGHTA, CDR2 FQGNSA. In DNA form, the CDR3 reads TGTGCCAGCAGCTTAGCGGGACTAGATACGCAGTATTTT. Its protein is CASSLAGLDTQYF.

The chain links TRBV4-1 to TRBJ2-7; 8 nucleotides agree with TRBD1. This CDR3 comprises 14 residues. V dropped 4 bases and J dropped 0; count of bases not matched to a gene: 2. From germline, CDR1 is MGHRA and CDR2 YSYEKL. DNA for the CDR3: TGCGCCAGCAGCCTCGGGACAGGCTCCTACGAGCAGTACTTC. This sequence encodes CASSLGTGSYEQYF.